A selection of T cell receptor beta chains follows, all from one sample in a study of shared clonotypes between healthy human individuals. Profiled with immunoSEQ multiplex PCR; TCRdb holds only in-frame clones, not every one. The sample holds 1.4 million to 1.5 million clones, roughly 97% seen once. Specimen: naive CD4+ T cells sorted from blood. Every receptor here comes from a man aged 30 to 45 in good health. The CDR3 runs from the conserved cysteine through the conserved F or W. The D gene is left open where the match is weak. Clone sizes are given selectively: once, few, many, or a class where the clone is expanded.

abundance	v_gene	j_gene	d_gene	CDR3aa	CDR3nt
few	TRBV29-1	TRBJ2-3	.	CSVDGGTDTQYF	TGCAGCGTTGATGGGGGTACAGATACGCAGTATTTT
.	TRBV28	TRBJ2-1	.	CASSLYSRNEQFF	TGTGCCAGCAGTTTATATTCCCGGAATGAGCAGTTCTTC
once	TRBV19	TRBJ1-1	.	CASSPGQMNTEAFF	TGTGCCAGTAGTCCAGGACAGATGAACACTGAAGCTTTCTTT
.	TRBV5-6	TRBJ2-3	TRBD2	CASSTRLAGGGDTQYF	TGTGCCAGCAGCACTCGACTAGCGGGAGGAGGAGATACGCAGTATTTT
.	TRBV5-1	TRBJ2-1	.	CASGEDRNEQFF	TGCGCCAGCGGGGAGGACCGGAATGAGCAGTTCTTC
.	TRBV2	TRBJ1-4	.	CASRSTAEKLFF	TGTGCCAGCAGGAGCACAGCCGAAAAACTGTTTTTT
.	TRBV29-1	TRBJ2-2	TRBD2	CSVGGWSLAGGRTGELFF	TGCAGCGTTGGGGGGTGGAGCCTAGCGGGAGGTCGCACCGGGGAGCTGTTTTTT
.	TRBV7-8	TRBJ2-7	.	CASSLRQGRYEQYF	TGTGCCAGCAGCTTAAGGCAGGGGCGCTACGAGCAGTACTTC
.	TRBV5-5	TRBJ1-5	TRBD1	CASRPGTVYSNQPQHF	TGTGCCAGCAGACCCGGGACAGTCTATAGCAATCAGCCCCAGCATTTT
.	TRBV5-1	TRBJ1-1	TRBD1	CASSLGTGEAFF	TGCGCCAGCAGCTTGGGGACAGGTGAAGCTTTCTTT
.	TRBV15	TRBJ1-5	TRBD1	CATSRQGEGSNQPQHF	TGTGCCACCAGCAGGCAGGGGGAAGGGAGCAATCAGCCCCAGCATTTT
.	TRBV18	TRBJ2-7	TRBD2	CASSPGTSGIYEQYF	TGTGCCAGCTCACCAGGTACTAGCGGCATCTACGAGCAGTACTTC